This TCR beta chain was found in a study of cytomegalovirus exposure and HLA in healthy donors. General observations from the study: The authors enumerated under 200 TCR beta chains as linked to cytomegalovirus. A later analysis, which compared TCR beta chains of equal frequency, found the HLA-associated ones more clonally expanded.

Note on this clone: Its target is unknown.

The PCR contained 60 Vbeta and 13 Jbeta primers. Data came from immunoSEQ multiplex PCR; TCRdb stores just in-frame clones and leaves some out. The profile covers about 110,000 clones, with 65% to 75% appearing a single time and approximately 4.4% taken by the ten largest. Material: PBMCs. The TCR comes from a man aged 30-40 years in good health and CMV-seropositive.

The CDR3 DNA reads as TGTGCCAGCAGACCATTTAGGGGGTGGGGCTACGAGCAGTACTTC. Translated, it gives CASRPFRGWGYEQYF. V gene TRBV7-8 combines with J gene TRBJ2-7; tentatively, D is TRBD1 (6 bases). CDR1 SGHVS and CDR2 FQNEAQ come from the germline V gene. The V gene lost 6 bases and the J gene lost 3 bases, with 18 bases spanning the gap. The CDR3 covers 15 residues.